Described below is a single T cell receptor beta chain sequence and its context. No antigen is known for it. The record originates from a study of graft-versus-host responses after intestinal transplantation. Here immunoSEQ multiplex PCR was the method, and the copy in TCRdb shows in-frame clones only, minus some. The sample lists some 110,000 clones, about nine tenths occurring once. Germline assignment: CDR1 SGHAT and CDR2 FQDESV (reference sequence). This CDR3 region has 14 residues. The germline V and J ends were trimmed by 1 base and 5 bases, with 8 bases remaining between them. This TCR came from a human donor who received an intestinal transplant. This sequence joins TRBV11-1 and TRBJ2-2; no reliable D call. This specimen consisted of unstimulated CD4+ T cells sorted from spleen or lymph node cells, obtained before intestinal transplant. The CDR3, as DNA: TGTGCCAGCAGCTTAGGGGCGCGAACCGGGGAGCTGTTTTTT. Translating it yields CASSLGARTGELFF.